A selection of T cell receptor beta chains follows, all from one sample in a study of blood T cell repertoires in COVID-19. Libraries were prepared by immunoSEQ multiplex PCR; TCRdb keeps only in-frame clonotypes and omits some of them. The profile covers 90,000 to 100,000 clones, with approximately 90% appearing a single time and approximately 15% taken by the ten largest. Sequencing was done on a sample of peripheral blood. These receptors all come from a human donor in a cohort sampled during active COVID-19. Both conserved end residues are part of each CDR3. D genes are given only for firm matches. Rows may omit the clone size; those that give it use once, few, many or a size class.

cdr3_aa: CASSLSVNYGYTF
cdr3_nt: TGTGCCAGCAGCCTCAGTGTTAACTATGGCTACACCTTC
clone_size: -
d_call: -
cdr3_length: 13
v_call: TRBV3-1/TRBV3-2
j_call: TRBJ1-2

cdr3_aa: CASSERGARSYEQYF
cdr3_nt: TGTGCCAGCAGTGAGCGGGGGGCGCGCTCCTACGAGCAGTACTTC
clone_size: -
d_call: TRBD2
cdr3_length: 15
v_call: TRBV2
j_call: TRBJ2-7

cdr3_aa: CAWSRDIYTGELFF
cdr3_nt: TGTGCCTGGAGCCGGGACATTTACACCGGGGAGCTGTTTTTT
clone_size: -
d_call: -
cdr3_length: 14
v_call: TRBV30
j_call: TRBJ2-2

cdr3_aa: CASSPRPGLAVSYNEQFF
cdr3_nt: TGTGCCAGCAGCCCCAGACCGGGACTAGCTGTTTCCTACAATGAGCAGTTCTTC
clone_size: -
d_call: TRBD2
cdr3_length: 18
v_call: TRBV14
j_call: TRBJ2-1

cdr3_aa: CASSLSFSGYGYTF
cdr3_nt: TGCGCCAGCAGCTTATCGTTTAGCGGATATGGCTACACCTTC
clone_size: few
d_call: -
cdr3_length: 14
v_call: TRBV5-1
j_call: TRBJ1-2

cdr3_aa: CASSPSDRGRVEKLFF
cdr3_nt: TGTGCCAGCAGTCCATCCGACAGGGGTCGGGTTGAAAAACTGTTTTTT
clone_size: -
d_call: TRBD1
cdr3_length: 16
v_call: TRBV6-6
j_call: TRBJ1-4

cdr3_aa: CASSHLAGGLDTQYF
cdr3_nt: TGTGCCAGCAGCCACCTAGCGGGGGGACTAGATACGCAGTATTTT
clone_size: -
d_call: TRBD2
cdr3_length: 15
v_call: TRBV3-1/TRBV3-2
j_call: TRBJ2-3

cdr3_aa: CASARGGDYGYTF
cdr3_nt: TGTGCTAGTGCCCGGGGGGGCGACTATGGCTACACCTTC
clone_size: -
d_call: -
cdr3_length: 13
v_call: TRBV12-5
j_call: TRBJ1-2

cdr3_aa: CAWNTPGLAGKETQYF
cdr3_nt: TGTGCCTGGAACACACCGGGACTAGCGGGTAAAGAGACCCAGTACTTC
clone_size: -
d_call: TRBD2
cdr3_length: 16
v_call: TRBV30
j_call: TRBJ2-5

cdr3_aa: CASSLYGLDQAGELFF
cdr3_nt: TGTGCCAGCAGCTTATACGGTCTCGATCAGGCCGGGGAGCTGTTTTTT
clone_size: -
d_call: -
cdr3_length: 16
v_call: TRBV7-9
j_call: TRBJ2-2

cdr3_aa: CASSNPTGLSNQPQHF
cdr3_nt: TGTGCCAGCAGCAACCCTACGGGTTTGAGCAATCAGCCCCAGCATTTT
clone_size: -
d_call: -
cdr3_length: 16
v_call: TRBV5-5
j_call: TRBJ1-5

cdr3_aa: CASTPDRGSYNEQFF
cdr3_nt: TGTGCCAGCACCCCAGACAGAGGCTCCTACAATGAGCAGTTCTTC
clone_size: -
d_call: -
cdr3_length: 15
v_call: TRBV6-5
j_call: TRBJ2-1

cdr3_aa: CSASWWAGNTEAFF
cdr3_nt: TGCAGTGCTAGTTGGTGGGCAGGTAACACTGAAGCTTTCTTT
clone_size: -
d_call: -
cdr3_length: 14
v_call: TRBV20-1
j_call: TRBJ1-1

cdr3_aa: CASSTDPGGDSPLHF
cdr3_nt: TGTGCCAGTAGTACCGACCCGGGGGGTGATTCACCCCTCCACTTT
clone_size: many
d_call: -
cdr3_length: 15
v_call: TRBV19
j_call: TRBJ1-6

cdr3_aa: CASSQSGLAGANEQFF
cdr3_nt: TGCGCCAGCAGTCAATCGGGGCTAGCGGGAGCGAATGAGCAGTTCTTC
clone_size: -
d_call: TRBD2
cdr3_length: 16
v_call: TRBV23-1
j_call: TRBJ2-1

cdr3_aa: CASSLRQGGSHEQYF
cdr3_nt: TGTGCCAGCAGCTTACGGCAGGGCGGCTCCCACGAGCAGTACTTC
clone_size: -
d_call: -
cdr3_length: 15
v_call: TRBV7-2
j_call: TRBJ2-7

cdr3_aa: CASSPRNTGELFF
cdr3_nt: TGTGCCAGCAGCCCGCGGAACACCGGGGAGCTGTTTTTT
clone_size: -
d_call: -
cdr3_length: 13
v_call: TRBV7-9
j_call: TRBJ2-2

cdr3_aa: CASRRTTLSYEQYF
cdr3_nt: TGTGCCAGCAGAAGGACTACCCTCTCCTACGAGCAGTACTTC
clone_size: -
d_call: -
cdr3_length: 14
v_call: TRBV2
j_call: TRBJ2-7

cdr3_aa: CASSPMETQYF
cdr3_nt: TGTGCCAGCAGCCCTATGGAGACCCAGTACTTC
clone_size: -
d_call: -
cdr3_length: 11
v_call: TRBV7-9
j_call: TRBJ2-5

cdr3_aa: CASRNQGSTNEKLFF
cdr3_nt: TGTGCCAGCAGAAATCAGGGATCAACTAATGAAAAACTGTTTTTT
clone_size: -
d_call: -
cdr3_length: 15
v_call: TRBV3-1/TRBV3-2
j_call: TRBJ1-4

cdr3_aa: CASSDRQAEAFF
cdr3_nt: TGCGCCAGCAGCGACCGACAGGCTGAAGCTTTCTTT
clone_size: -
d_call: -
cdr3_length: 12
v_call: TRBV5-1
j_call: TRBJ1-1

cdr3_aa: CASRRDSSGNTIYF
cdr3_nt: TGTGCCAGCAGAAGGGACAGCTCTGGAAACACCATATATTTT
clone_size: -
d_call: TRBD1
cdr3_length: 14
v_call: TRBV9
j_call: TRBJ1-3

cdr3_aa: CASSPYWPLRGTKNIQYF
cdr3_nt: TGTGCCAGCAGTCCGTATTGGCCCCTCAGGGGAACCAAAAACATTCAGTACTTC
clone_size: -
d_call: -
cdr3_length: 18
v_call: TRBV28
j_call: TRBJ2-4

cdr3_aa: CASSQDMDRGPWGYTF
cdr3_nt: TGCGCCAGCAGCCAAGATATGGACAGGGGGCCTTGGGGCTACACCTTC
clone_size: -
d_call: TRBD1
cdr3_length: 16
v_call: TRBV4-1
j_call: TRBJ1-2

cdr3_aa: CATSRADRNEQYF
cdr3_nt: TGTGCCACCAGCAGAGCGGACAGAAACGAGCAGTACTTC
clone_size: -
d_call: -
cdr3_length: 13
v_call: TRBV15
j_call: TRBJ2-7

cdr3_aa: CASSLGTSGYNEQFF
cdr3_nt: TGTGCCAGCAGCCTCGGGACTAGCGGTTACAATGAGCAGTTCTTC
clone_size: -
d_call: TRBD2
cdr3_length: 15
v_call: TRBV11-3
j_call: TRBJ2-1

cdr3_aa: CASSPNSGQGSYEQYF
cdr3_nt: TGTGCCAGCAGCCCCAACTCGGGACAGGGAAGTTACGAGCAGTACTTC
clone_size: few
d_call: TRBD1
cdr3_length: 16
v_call: TRBV6-6
j_call: TRBJ2-7

cdr3_aa: CASSVSGLARDTQYF
cdr3_nt: TGTGCCAGCAGCGTATCAGGACTAGCAAGAGATACGCAGTATTTT
clone_size: -
d_call: TRBD2
cdr3_length: 15
v_call: TRBV9
j_call: TRBJ2-3